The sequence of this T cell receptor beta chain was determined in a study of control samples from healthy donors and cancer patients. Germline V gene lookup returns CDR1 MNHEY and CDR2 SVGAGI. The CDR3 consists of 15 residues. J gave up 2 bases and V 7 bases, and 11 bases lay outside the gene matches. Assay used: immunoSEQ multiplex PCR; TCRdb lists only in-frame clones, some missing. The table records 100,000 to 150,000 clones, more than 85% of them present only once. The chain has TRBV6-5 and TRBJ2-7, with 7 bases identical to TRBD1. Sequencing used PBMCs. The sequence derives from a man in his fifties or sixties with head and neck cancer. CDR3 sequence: CASTFAGTAAYEQYF. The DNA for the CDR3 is TGTGCCAGCACCTTTGCCGGGACAGCGGCCTACGAGCAGTACTTC.